Shown below are 6 T cell receptor beta chains from a single sample sequenced in a study of T-cell memory formation after mild COVID-19. TCRdb passed the 5' RACE reads through MiXCR, listing each CDR3 protein once. The sample consists of tens of thousands of distinct CDR3 sequences, around a quarter of them appearing once. The material sequenced was PBMCs or a T cell subset sorted from them (not recorded which). The receptors shown here come from a man aged 18-30 years who had mild COVID-19 (a few samples of this study predate the infection). Cell type and time point are not known.

This clonotype was counted a few times. The J gene is TRBJ2-5, the V gene TRBV4-3; TRBD2 matches at 8 bases. V gave up 0 bases and J gave up 4 bases; unmatched junction bases: 4. The CDR3 runs 15 residues. Germline V gene sequence: CDR1 LGHNA, CDR2 YSLEER. The CDR3 region is CASSQDLAGGETQYF. The CDR3 DNA reads as TGCGCCAGCAGCCAAGATCTGGCGGGGGGAGAGACCCAGTACTTC.

The V gene is TRBV19, the J gene TRBJ2-1, with D possibly called TRBD1 or TRBD2 (5 bases each). Trimming took 0 bases from V and 3 from J, leaving 9 bases between them. Germline CDR1 reads LNHDA; CDR2 reads SQIVND (reference sequence). This CDR3 is built from 15 residues. The CDR3 is CASSIDRESYNEQFF. The CDR3, as DNA: TGTGCCAGTAGTATAGACAGGGAGAGCTACAATGAGCAGTTCTTC.

The J gene is TRBJ2-7, the V gene TRBV18; D gene unclear. CDR1 is KGHSH and CDR2 is LQKENI in the germline V gene. CDR3 length: 14 residues. Deletions cut 0 bases from V and 6 bases from J, with 12 bases between. The CDR3 nucleotides read TGTGCCAGCTCACCACCAGCTGGGTTTGGCGAGCAGTACTTC. Its translation is CASSPPAGFGEQYF.

This chain links TRBV5-4 with TRBJ2-7, with a tentative D call TRBD2 (6 bases). The CDR3 runs to 15 residues. V was trimmed by 2 bases and J by 5 bases, leaving 17 bases between them. In germline, CDR1 is SGHNT, CDR2 YYREEE (reference sequence). The CDR3, as DNA: TGTGCCAGCAGCTTTAGAGGGTCGGGGGTGCACGAGCAGTACTTC. It codes for CASSFRGSGVHEQYF.

The rearrangement links TRBV9 to TRBJ1-1, with D uncertain. Germline V lookup: CDR1 SGDLS, CDR2 YYNGEE. The ends were cut back, 4 bases at V and 5 bases at J, with 15 bases in the middle. This CDR3 has 14 amino acids. CDR3 protein: CASSPTSARTEAFF. The CDR3 nucleotides are TGTGCCAGCAGCCCAACCTCGGCTCGGACTGAAGCTTTCTTT.

This clonotype was seen only a few times. This sequence joins TRBV11-2 and TRBJ2-3, with 7 bases fitting TRBD1. The CDR3 extends over 17 amino acids. With 0 bases clipped from V and 2 bases from J, the junction kept 8 bases outside the gene matches. From germline, CDR1 is SGHAT and CDR2 FQNNGV. CDR3 bases: TGTGCCAGCAGCTTAGATTGGACAGGAGCCCACACAGATACGCAGTATTTT. Translated: CASSLDWTGAHTDTQYF.